Below, 29 T cell receptor beta chains from the same sample are listed, as sequenced in a study of T cells in Graves' hyperthyroidism and ophthalmopathy. What was amplified from RNA transcripts were TCR beta CDR3 regions. HTBI primers were the set used in a first-round RT-PCR of the TCR CDR3. From the multiplex PCR reads, TCRdb called clonotypes with MiXCR, one entry per CDR3 protein. The table records around 520,000 distinct CDR3 sequences, 14% of them present only once. The sample was blood. The receptor source for this set is a woman aged 40 to 50 with Graves' hyperthyroidism.

This clonotype was counted only a few times. The gene calls are TRBV9 and TRBJ2-7; no firm D call. Trimming left V 4 bases short and J 0 bases short, with 11 bases between. The CDR3 totals 14 residues. Germline assignment: CDR1 SGDLS and CDR2 YYNGEE. CDR3 in DNA: TGTGCCAGCAGCACGGACGGAGCCTCCTACGAGCAGTACTTC. Translation: CASSTDGASYEQYF.

This clonotype showed up just a few times. The chain has TRBV30 and TRBJ1-5; 10 positions agree with TRBD1. The CDR3 runs to 14 residues. V lost 3 bases, J lost 6 bases, and 5 bases stayed unmatched. CDR1 GTSNPN and CDR2 SVGIG come from the germline V gene (reference sequence). The DNA for the CDR3 is TGTGCCTGGAGACCGGGACAGGGGAGTCAGCCCCAGCATTTT. Amino acids: CAWRPGQGSQPQHF.

The chain joins TRBV12-3 or TRBV12-4 to TRBJ1-4, with 9 bases matching TRBD1. J lost 4 bases, V lost 5 bases, and 5 bases had no gene match. The CDR3 runs to 15 residues. CDR3 amino acids: CASSTGTGNNEKLFF. DNA for the CDR3: TGTGCCAGCAGTACCGGGACAGGGAATAATGAAAAACTGTTTTTT.

This clonotype was detected many times. This rearrangement joins TRBV5-1 to TRBJ2-2; D perhaps matches TRBD1 (6 bases). Trimming stripped 7 bases from V and 1 base from J, with 8 bases between. Germline CDR1 is SGHRS and CDR2 is YFSETQ. This CDR3 contains 13 residues. CDR3 sequence (DNA): TGCGCCAGCGAGGGACAGAACACCGGGGAGCTGTTTTTT. This sequence encodes CASEGQNTGELFF.

There are a few counts of this clonotype. The rearrangement joins TRBV2 to TRBJ1-4; D is possibly TRBD1 (5 bases). Germline CDR1 and CDR2: SNHLY and FYNNEI. CDR3 length: 15 amino acids. V was trimmed by 3 bases and J by 8 bases, leaving 16 bases between them. The CDR3 sequence is CASSEENHKGEKLFF. The CDR3 DNA reads TGTGCCAGCAGTGAGGAGAACCACAAGGGGGAAAAACTGTTTTTT.

Many counts were recorded for this clonotype. The rearrangement joins TRBV7-9 to TRBJ2-7, with 9 bases fitting TRBD1. The V and J ends lost 4 bases and 6 bases, in that order; junction bases with no gene match: 7. Germline V gene sequence: CDR1 SEHNR, CDR2 FQNEAQ (reference sequence). The CDR3 has 14 amino acids. The CDR3: CASSSWTGESEQYF. CDR3 DNA sequence: TGTGCCAGCAGCTCGTGGACAGGGGAGTCCGAGCAGTACTTC.

In its sample, this clonotype was seen many times. The chain joins TRBV7-3 to TRBJ2-1; 7 bases line up with TRBD2. In germline, CDR1 is SGHTA, CDR2 FQGTGA. V was pared by 1 base and J by 3 bases, with 12 bases of the junction left unmatched. The CDR3 sequence is 18 residues long. Here the CDR3 DNA reads TGTGCCAGCAGCTTAATTGGACCAGCGGGGCTCCTCTACAATGAGCAGTTCTTC. It is translated as CASSLIGPAGLLYNEQFF.

This clonotype has just a few counts. This rearrangement joins TRBV7-9 to TRBJ2-7; 9 nucleotides match TRBD2. Germline V gene data show CDR1 as SEHNR and CDR2 as FQNEAQ (reference sequence). There are 15 residues in the CDR3. V shed 1 base, J shed 4 bases, and the junction held 5 bases outside the gene matches. The chain's CDR3 is CASSLGLAAMYEQYF. The CDR3 DNA is TGTGCCAGCAGCTTAGGACTAGCGGCCATGTACGAGCAGTACTTC.

This clonotype was seen ten or more times. V usage is TRBV7-9 and J usage is TRBJ1-6, with 7 bases that match TRBD1. Germline V lookup: CDR1 SEHNR, CDR2 FQNEAQ (reference sequence). This CDR3 is 16 amino acids long. V was clipped by 5 bases and J by 6 bases; unmatched bases: 10. CDR3 coding DNA: TGTGCCAGCAGCCACCCGATGACAGGGCCTAATTCACCCCTCCACTTT. Protein product: CASSHPMTGPNSPLHF.

This rearrangement joins TRBV20-1 to TRBJ2-3; a weak D match, TRBD1 (6 bases). Trimming removed 8 bases at V and 4 bases at J, with 16 bases between. This CDR3 spans 13 amino acids. Germline V gene sequence: CDR1 DFQATT, CDR2 SNEGSKA (reference sequence). The CDR3 DNA reads as TGCAGTACCTCAGGGGCCCCGGCAGATACGCAGTATTTT. Its translation: CSTSGAPADTQYF.

Only a few counts were recorded for this clonotype. V is TRBV5-6 and J is TRBJ2-7; the D gene is possibly TRBD1 (6 bases). V was clipped by 0 bases and J by 6 bases, with 13 bases between them. The CDR3 totals 14 residues. Germline CDR1 reads SGHDT; CDR2 reads YYEEEE. CDR3 sequence: CASSLANRVREQYF. The CDR3 DNA reads TGTGCCAGCAGCTTGGCCAACAGGGTCCGCGAGCAGTACTTC.

This clonotype was observed many times. One end of the junction fails to match germline, which may point to a read error. The CDR3 DNA is TGTGCCAGCAGCTTAGGGGGGGCATTTGAAAAACTGTTTTTT. Residues: CASSLGGAFEKLFF. The gene calls are TRBV12-3 or TRBV12-4 and TRBJ1-4; D is perhaps TRBD1 (6 bases). This CDR3 spans 14 amino acids.

This clonotype came up a few times. The chain is built from TRBV7-2 and TRBJ1-4, with D perhaps matching TRBD1 (5 bases). Germline CDR1 SGHTA, CDR2 FQGNSA. V was pared by 5 bases and J by 0 bases, with 13 bases between. CDR3 length: 16 residues. The CDR3: CASSPGRRATNEKLFF. The CDR3 DNA is TGTGCCAGCAGCCCGGGGCGGAGGGCAACTAATGAAAAACTGTTTTTT.

The J gene is TRBJ2-7, the V gene TRBV18; a weak D match, TRBD1 (5 bases). The CDR3 is 15 residues long. Germline-derived CDR1 and CDR2 are KGHSH and LQKENI. V gave up 1 base and J gave up 6 bases, with 16 bases separating them. For the CDR3, the DNA is TGTGCCAGCTCACCACAACAGGACCCCTCAGTCGAGCAGTACTTC. Protein sequence: CASSPQQDPSVEQYF.

The table lists this clonotype with many counts. The chain uses TRBV12-5 and TRBJ2-1; TRBD2 matches 10 bases. CDR3 length: 15 amino acids. From germline, CDR1 is LGHNT and CDR2 FRNRAP. V shed 6 bases, J shed 7 bases, and the junction held 9 bases outside the gene matches. The chain's CDR3 is CASGKGLAEANEQFF. In nucleotides, the CDR3 is TGTGCTAGTGGGAAAGGACTAGCGGAGGCTAATGAGCAGTTCTTC.

This clonotype was detected only a few times. CDR3 sequence reads: CASSVFRTGQPQHF. The CDR3 nucleotides read TGTGCCAGCAGTGTTTTCAGGACCGGTCAGCCCCAGCATTTT. The chain carries TRBV6-2 or TRBV6-3 and TRBJ1-5; no firm D call. Germline loops: CDR1 MNHEY, CDR2 SVGEGT. The CDR3 length is 14 residues. Trimming shortened V by 5 bases and J by 6 bases, and 14 bases separated the two germline ends.

In its sample, this clonotype was seen a few times. The CDR3 nucleotides are TGTGCCAGCTCACCATTGACCCAGAGCTCCTACAATGAGCAGTTCTTC. It is translated as CASSPLTQSSYNEQFF. V usage is TRBV18 and J usage is TRBJ2-1; D not certain. The germline CDR1 and CDR2 sequences are KGHSH and LQKENI. This CDR3 spans 16 amino acids. V dropped 2 bases and J dropped 0 bases, with 11 bases sitting between them.

This clonotype has just a few counts. The chain has TRBV7-2 and TRBJ2-3; 11 bases align to TRBD1. Germline CDR1 SGHTA, CDR2 FQGNSA. The CDR3 runs 16 residues. Trimming took 5 bases from V and 3 from J; bases not matched to a gene: 7. CDR3 in amino acids: CASSPSGTGGTDTQYF. CDR3 nucleotides: TGTGCCAGCAGCCCCTCCGGGACAGGGGGGACAGATACGCAGTATTTT.

This clonotype was seen repeatedly, ten times or more. The rearrangement joins TRBV18 to TRBJ2-2, with 9 bases aligning to TRBD1. Trimming took 3 bases from V and 0 from J; bases not matched to a gene: 8. Germline values: CDR1 KGHSH, CDR2 LQKENI. The CDR3 extends over 18 amino acids. The CDR3 protein is CASSPPTGGAPNTGELFF. The DNA of the CDR3 is TGTGCCAGCTCACCTCCGACAGGGGGAGCCCCGAACACCGGGGAGCTGTTTTTT.

This clonotype was seen ten or more times. This sequence joins TRBV6-5 and TRBJ2-7; D is possibly TRBD2 (6 bases). Germline values: CDR1 MNHEY, CDR2 SVGAGI. The CDR3 runs 15 residues. V dropped 0 bases and J dropped 2 bases, with 11 bases sitting between them. In DNA form, the CDR3 reads TGTGCCAGCAGTTACTCGGGGGGTGCCCCCTACGAGCAGTACTTC. The encoded protein is CASSYSGGAPYEQYF.

With respect to this clonotype: A single base separates this from a much larger clone, so it may be a read error. The genes are TRBV12-3 or TRBV12-4 and TRBJ1-6; D is unclear. This CDR3 contains 13 residues. CDR3 sequence reads: CAGSFEGTSPLHF. DNA for the CDR3: TGTGCCGGCAGTTTTGAGGGAACCTCACCCCTCCACTTT.

This chain links TRBV5-1 with TRBJ1-1, with a tentative D call TRBD1 (6 bases). This CDR3 is built from 16 residues. Germline assignment: CDR1 SGHRS and CDR2 YFSETQ. The V end lost 2 bases, the J end lost 1 base, and 15 bases lay between the germline ends. This CDR3 is CASSLGGGSGNTEAFF. CDR3 nucleotide sequence: TGCGCCAGCAGCTTAGGGGGGGGCTCCGGGAACACTGAAGCTTTCTTT.

Only a few counts were recorded for this clonotype. Here the CDR3 DNA reads TGTGCCAGCAGTTGGACTAGCGGGTTAGACGAGCAGTACTTC. Translation: CASSWTSGLDEQYF. J is TRBJ2-7 and V is TRBV6-5; 11 bases agree with TRBD2. Germline CDR1 is MNHEY and CDR2 is SVGAGI. The CDR3 totals 14 residues. V was clipped by 4 bases and J by 5 bases; unmatched bases: 4.

This clonotype was seen ten or more times. The chain recombines TRBV30 with TRBJ2-7; D is ambiguous. From germline, CDR1 is GTSNPN and CDR2 SVGIG (reference sequence). The germline V and J ends were trimmed by 8 bases and 5 bases, with 13 bases remaining between them. The CDR3 has 11 residues. CDR3 amino acids: CAAVALHEQYF. The CDR3 DNA is TGTGCCGCCGTAGCTCTCCACGAGCAGTACTTC.

This clonotype was picked up many times. This sequence joins TRBV24-1 and TRBJ1-6; no definite D call. Germline V gene sequence: CDR1 KGHDR, CDR2 SFDVKD. The CDR3 consists of 14 residues. Deletions cut 9 bases from V and 9 bases from J, with 17 bases between. CDR3 loop: CATQTAGNSSPLHF. CDR3 nucleotide sequence: TGTGCCACCCAAACGGCTGGGAACTCTTCACCCCTCCACTTT.

This clonotype was counted ten times or more. The chain combines TRBV11-1 with TRBJ2-5; D remains unclear. Trimming removed 5 bases at V and 1 base at J, with 14 bases between. The germline gives CDR1 SGHAT, CDR2 FQDESV (reference sequence). The CDR3 has 15 residues. CDR3 in amino acids: CASSPKAAVQETQYF. DNA for the CDR3: TGTGCCAGCAGCCCCAAGGCGGCGGTCCAAGAGACCCAGTACTTC.

This clonotype was picked up many times. V is TRBV2 and J is TRBJ1-2, with D perhaps TRBD1 (5 bases). CDR3 length equals 15 residues. The V gene's germline CDR1 is SNHLY and CDR2 FYNNEI. The V and J ends lost 2 bases and 4 bases respectively, with 14 bases between them. The CDR3 loop reads CASSELRGGGYGYTF. The CDR3 nucleotides read TGTGCCAGCAGTGAATTGCGGGGGGGGGGCTATGGCTACACCTTC.

This clonotype was detected ten times or more. V is TRBV3-1 and J is TRBJ1-4, with D maybe TRBD1 (5 bases). CDR1 and CDR2 from the germline V gene are LGHDT and YNNKEL (reference sequence). The V and J ends lost 0 bases and 7 bases respectively, with 12 bases between them. CDR3 length: 15 amino acids. As DNA, the CDR3 is TGTGCCAGCAGCCAAGATCGGGGGGTTCCTGAAAAACTGTTTTTT. Protein sequence: CASSQDRGVPEKLFF.

This clonotype came up many times. The CDR3 nucleotides read TGCGCCAGCAGCTTGAGCCTAGCGGAAGAGACCCAGTACTTC. Translation: CASSLSLAEETQYF. The genes are TRBV5-1 and TRBJ2-5, with 7 bases identical to TRBD2. The CDR3 extends over 14 amino acids. V gave up 1 base and J gave up 3 bases; unmatched junction bases: 3. The V gene's germline CDR1 is SGHRS and CDR2 YFSETQ. Based on the CDR3 plus reference TRBV5-1 and TRBJ2-5, the full variable domain is KAGVTQTPRYLIKTRGQQVTLSCSPISGHRSVSWYQQTPGQGLQFLFEYFSETQRNKGNFPGRFSGRQFSNSRSEMNVSTLELGDSALYLCASSLSLAEETQYFGPGTRLLVL.